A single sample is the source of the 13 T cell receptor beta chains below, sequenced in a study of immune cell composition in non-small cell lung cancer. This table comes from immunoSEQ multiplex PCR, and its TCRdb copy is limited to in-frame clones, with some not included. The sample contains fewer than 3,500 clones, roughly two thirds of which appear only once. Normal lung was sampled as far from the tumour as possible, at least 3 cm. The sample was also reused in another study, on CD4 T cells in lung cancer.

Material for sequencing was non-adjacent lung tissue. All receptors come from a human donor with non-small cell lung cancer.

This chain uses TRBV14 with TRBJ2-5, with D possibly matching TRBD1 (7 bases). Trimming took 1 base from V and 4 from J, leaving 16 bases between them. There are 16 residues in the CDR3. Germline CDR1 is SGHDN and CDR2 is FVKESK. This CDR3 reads CASSQGNRGGGETQYF. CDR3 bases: TGTGCCAGCAGCCAAGGAAACAGGGGAGGTGGAGAGACCCAGTACTTC.

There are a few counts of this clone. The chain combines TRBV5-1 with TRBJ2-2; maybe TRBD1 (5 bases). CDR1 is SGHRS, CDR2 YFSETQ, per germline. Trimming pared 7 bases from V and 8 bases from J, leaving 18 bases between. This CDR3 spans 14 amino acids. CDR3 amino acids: CASEQGSYQGELFF. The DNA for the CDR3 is TGCGCCAGCGAGCAGGGCAGCTACCAAGGGGAGCTGTTTTTT.

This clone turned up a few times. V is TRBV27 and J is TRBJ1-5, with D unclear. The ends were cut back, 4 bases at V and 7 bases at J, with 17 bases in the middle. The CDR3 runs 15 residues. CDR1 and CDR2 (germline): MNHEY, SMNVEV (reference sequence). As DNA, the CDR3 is TGTGCCAGCAGTTCCGGACTCCCTGGTGGACAGCCCCAGCATTTT. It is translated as CASSSGLPGGQPQHF.

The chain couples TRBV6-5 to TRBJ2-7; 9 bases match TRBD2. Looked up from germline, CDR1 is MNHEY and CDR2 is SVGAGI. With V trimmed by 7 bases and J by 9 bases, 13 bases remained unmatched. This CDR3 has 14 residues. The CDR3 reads CASKPPSGESGQYF. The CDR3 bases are TGTGCCAGCAAACCGCCTAGCGGGGAAAGCGGGCAGTACTTC.

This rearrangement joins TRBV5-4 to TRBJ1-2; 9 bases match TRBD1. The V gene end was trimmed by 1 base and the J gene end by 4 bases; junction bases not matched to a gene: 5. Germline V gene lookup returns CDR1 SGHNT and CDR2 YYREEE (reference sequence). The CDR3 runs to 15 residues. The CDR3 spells CASSLSGQGLYGYTF. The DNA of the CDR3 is TGTGCCAGCAGCTTGTCGGGACAGGGCCTCTATGGCTACACCTTC.

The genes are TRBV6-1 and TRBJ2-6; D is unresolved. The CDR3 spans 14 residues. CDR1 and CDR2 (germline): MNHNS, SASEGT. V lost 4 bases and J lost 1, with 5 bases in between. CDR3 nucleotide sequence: TGTGCCAGCAGTGTAGTATCTGGGGCCAACGTCCTGACTTTC. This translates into CASSVVSGANVLTF.

The CDR3 protein is CASLSLNYGYTF. In nucleotides, the CDR3 is TGTGCCAGCCTCAGTTTAAACTATGGCTACACCTTC. V is TRBV28 and J is TRBJ1-2; D remains unclear. The CDR3 covers 12 residues. CDR1 and CDR2 (germline): MDHEN, SYDVKM. The germline V and J ends were trimmed by 8 bases and 2 bases, with 9 bases remaining between them.

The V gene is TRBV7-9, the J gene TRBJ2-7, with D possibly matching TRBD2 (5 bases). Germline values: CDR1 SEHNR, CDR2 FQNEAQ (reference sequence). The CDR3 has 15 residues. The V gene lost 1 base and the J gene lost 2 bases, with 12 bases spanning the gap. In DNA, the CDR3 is TGTGCCAGCAGCTTAGACGGGGTTGAAACCTACGAGCAGTACTTC. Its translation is CASSLDGVETYEQYF.

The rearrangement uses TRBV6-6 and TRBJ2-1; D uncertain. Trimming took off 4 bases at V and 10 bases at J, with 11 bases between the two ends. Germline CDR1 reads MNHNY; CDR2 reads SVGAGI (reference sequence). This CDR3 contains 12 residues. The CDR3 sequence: CASSWALAEQFF. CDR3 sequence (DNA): TGTGCCAGCAGTTGGGCCTTGGCAGAGCAGTTCTTC.

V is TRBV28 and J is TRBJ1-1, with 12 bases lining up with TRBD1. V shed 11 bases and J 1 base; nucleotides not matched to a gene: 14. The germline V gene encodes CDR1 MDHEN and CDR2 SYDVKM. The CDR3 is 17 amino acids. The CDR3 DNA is TGTGCCTCTCCCCCGGGACAGGGGGCCGCAGGGAACACTGAAGCTTTCTTT. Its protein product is CASPPGQGAAGNTEAFF.

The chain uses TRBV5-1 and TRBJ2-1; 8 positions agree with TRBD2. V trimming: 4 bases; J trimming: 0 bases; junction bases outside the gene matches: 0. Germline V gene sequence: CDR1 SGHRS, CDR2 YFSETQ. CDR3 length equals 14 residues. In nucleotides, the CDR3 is TGCGCCAGCAGCAGCGGGAGCTCCTACAATGAGCAGTTCTTC. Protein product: CASSSGSSYNEQFF.

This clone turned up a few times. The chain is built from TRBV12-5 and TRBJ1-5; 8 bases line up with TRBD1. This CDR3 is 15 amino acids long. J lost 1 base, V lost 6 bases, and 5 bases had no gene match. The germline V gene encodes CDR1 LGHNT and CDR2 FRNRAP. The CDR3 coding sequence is TGTGCTAGTGGCTGGACAGGGCCCAGCAATCAGCCCCAGCATTTT. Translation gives CASGWTGPSNQPQHF.

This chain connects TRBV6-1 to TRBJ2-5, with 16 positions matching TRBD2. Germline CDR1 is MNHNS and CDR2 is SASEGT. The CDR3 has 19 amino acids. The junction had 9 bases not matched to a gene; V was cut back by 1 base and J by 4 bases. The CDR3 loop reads CASSEVLGLAGGRGETQYF. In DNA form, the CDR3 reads TGTGCCAGCAGTGAAGTATTGGGACTAGCGGGGGGGCGTGGAGAGACCCAGTACTTC.